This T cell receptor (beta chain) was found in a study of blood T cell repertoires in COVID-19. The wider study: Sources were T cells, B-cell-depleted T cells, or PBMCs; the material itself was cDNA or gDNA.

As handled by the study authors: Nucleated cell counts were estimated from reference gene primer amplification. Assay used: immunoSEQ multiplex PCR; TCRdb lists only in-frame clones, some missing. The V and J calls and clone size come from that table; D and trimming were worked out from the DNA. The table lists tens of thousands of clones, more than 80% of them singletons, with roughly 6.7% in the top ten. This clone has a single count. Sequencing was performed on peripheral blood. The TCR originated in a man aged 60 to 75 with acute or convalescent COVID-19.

The CDR3 sequence is CASSSGYANQETQYF. DNA for the CDR3: TGTGCCAGCAGCTCAGGGTATGCGAACCAAGAGACCCAGTACTTC. This chain uses TRBV5-4 with TRBJ2-5; possibly TRBD1 for D (5 bases). The CDR3 length is 15 residues. Deletions cut 3 bases from V and 0 bases from J, with 12 bases between. Germline CDR1 is SGHNT and CDR2 is YYREEE (reference sequence).